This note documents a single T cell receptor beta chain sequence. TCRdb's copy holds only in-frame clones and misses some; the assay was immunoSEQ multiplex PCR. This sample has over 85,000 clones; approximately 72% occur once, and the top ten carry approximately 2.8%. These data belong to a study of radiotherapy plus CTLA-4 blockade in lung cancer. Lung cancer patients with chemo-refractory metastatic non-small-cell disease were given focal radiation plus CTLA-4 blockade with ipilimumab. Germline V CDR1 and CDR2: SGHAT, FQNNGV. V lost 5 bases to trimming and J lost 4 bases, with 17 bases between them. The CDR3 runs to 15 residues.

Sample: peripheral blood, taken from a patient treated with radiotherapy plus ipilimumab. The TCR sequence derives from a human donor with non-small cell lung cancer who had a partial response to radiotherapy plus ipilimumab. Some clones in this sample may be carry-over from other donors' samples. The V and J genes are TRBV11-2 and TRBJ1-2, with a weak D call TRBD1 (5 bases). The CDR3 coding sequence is TGTGCCAGCAGCCCAGGGTCCCAAATACTCTATGGCTACACCTTC. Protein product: CASSPGSQILYGYTF.